This T cell receptor (beta chain) derives from a study of blood T cell repertoires in COVID-19. Germline V gene sequence: CDR1 SNHLY, CDR2 FYNNEI. V shed 4 bases and J 5 bases; nucleotides not matched to a gene: 14. This CDR3 comprises 17 residues. In the authors' workflow: The authors estimated nucleated cell counts from reference gene primer amplification. Only in-frame clones appear in the TCRdb table, and some are missing; sequencing was by immunoSEQ multiplex PCR. D and trimming come from the DNA, and the V and J calls and clone size come from that table. This sample has about 480,000 clones; 85% to 90% occur once, and the top ten carry 0.8% to 0.9%.

Source material: peripheral blood. The sequence was collected from a man aged 18 to 35 with COVID-19, enrolled during active disease. This chain links TRBV2 with TRBJ1-2, with 9 positions matching TRBD1. The CDR3 region has the DNA TGTGCCAGCAGTGGAGGGGACAGGGTCGACCCGAGGTATGGCTACACCTTC. Its translation: CASSGGDRVDPRYGYTF.